This T cell receptor beta chain comes out of a study of blood T cell repertoires in COVID-19. There are 14 residues in the CDR3. From germline, CDR1 is SGDLS and CDR2 YYNGEE. Trimming took 4 bases from V and 6 from J; bases not matched to a gene: 7. The cohort comprised adults aged about 18 to 90 years residing in about two dozen US areas. Each participant's cohort was designated according to participant-reported clinical history. Some clones are missing from TCRdb's copy, which holds only in-frame ones; the method was immunoSEQ multiplex PCR. The sample comprises over 350,000 clones, approximately 93% of which are singletons, and roughly 0.86% rests with the top ten. This clone was picked up one time.

This clonotype originated in a woman in her forties who had been exposed to COVID-19. This chain uses TRBV9 with TRBJ1-2; 9 bases are a match to TRBD1. The sample consisted of PBMCs or T cells enriched from blood (not recorded which). The CDR3 sequence: CASSTLGDRDGYTF. DNA of the CDR3: TGTGCCAGCAGCACTCTGGGGGACAGGGATGGCTACACCTTC.